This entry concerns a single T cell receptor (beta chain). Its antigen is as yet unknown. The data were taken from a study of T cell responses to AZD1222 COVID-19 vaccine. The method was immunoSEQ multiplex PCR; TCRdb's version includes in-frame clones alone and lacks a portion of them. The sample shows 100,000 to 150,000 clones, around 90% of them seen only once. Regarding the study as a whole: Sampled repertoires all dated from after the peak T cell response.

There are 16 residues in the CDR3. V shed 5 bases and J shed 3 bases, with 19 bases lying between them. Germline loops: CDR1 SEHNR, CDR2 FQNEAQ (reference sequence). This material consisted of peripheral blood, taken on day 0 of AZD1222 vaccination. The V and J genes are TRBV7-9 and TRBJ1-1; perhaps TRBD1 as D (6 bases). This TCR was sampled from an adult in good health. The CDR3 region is CASSPTTGRGDTEAFF. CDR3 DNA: TGTGCCAGCAGCCCCACCACAGGGAGAGGGGACACTGAAGCTTTCTTT.